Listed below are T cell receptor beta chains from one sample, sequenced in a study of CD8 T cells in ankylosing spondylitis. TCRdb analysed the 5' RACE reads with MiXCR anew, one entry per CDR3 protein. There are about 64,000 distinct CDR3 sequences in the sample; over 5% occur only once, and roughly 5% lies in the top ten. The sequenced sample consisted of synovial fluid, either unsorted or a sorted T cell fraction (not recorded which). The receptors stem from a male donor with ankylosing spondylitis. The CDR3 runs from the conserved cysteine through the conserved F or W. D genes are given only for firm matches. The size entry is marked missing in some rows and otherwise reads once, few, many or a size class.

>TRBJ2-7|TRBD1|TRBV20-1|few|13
CSAMTGSSYEQYF
TGCAGTGCTATGACAGGGAGCTCCTACGAGCAGTACTTC
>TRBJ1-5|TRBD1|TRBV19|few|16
CASSIGGDRVDQPQHF
TGTGCCAGTAGTATAGGGGGTGACAGGGTGGATCAGCCCCAGCATTTT
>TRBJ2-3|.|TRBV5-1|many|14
CASSFQQNTDTQYF
TGCGCCAGCAGCTTCCAGCAGAACACAGATACGCAGTATTTT
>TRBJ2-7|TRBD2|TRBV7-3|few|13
CASSSSGAGEQYF
TGTGCCAGCAGCAGTAGCGGGGCCGGAGAGCAGTACTTC
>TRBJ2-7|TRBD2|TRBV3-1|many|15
CASSPGLAVSYEQYF
TGTGCCAGCAGCCCGGGACTAGCGGTTTCCTACGAGCAGTACTTC
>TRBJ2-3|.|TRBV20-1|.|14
CSASPGATADTQYF
TGCAGTGCTAGCCCCGGGGCCACCGCAGATACGCAGTATTTT
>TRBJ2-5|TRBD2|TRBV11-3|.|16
CASSTLGASGQETQYF
TGTGCCAGCAGCACTCTCGGGGCTAGCGGTCAAGAGACCCAGTACTTC
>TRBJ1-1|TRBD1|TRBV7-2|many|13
CASSLNRGGEAFF
TGTGCCAGCAGCCTCAACAGGGGCGGTGAAGCTTTCTTT
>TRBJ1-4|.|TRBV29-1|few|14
CSADERGLGEKLFF
TGCAGCGCGGACGAAAGGGGTCTGGGGGAAAAACTGTTTTTT
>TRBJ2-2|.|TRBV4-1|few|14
CASSQDWAAGELFF
TGCGCCAGCAGCCAAGATTGGGCGGCCGGGGAGCTGTTTTTT
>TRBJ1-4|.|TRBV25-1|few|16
CASSGGHRATNEKLFF
TGTGCCAGCAGTGGAGGTCACAGAGCAACTAATGAAAAACTGTTTTTT
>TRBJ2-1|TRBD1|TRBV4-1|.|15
CASSRSGTGYNEQFF
TGCGCCAGCAGCCGAAGCGGGACAGGGTACAATGAGCAGTTCTTC
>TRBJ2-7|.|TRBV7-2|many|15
CASSLESGFSYEQYF
TGTGCCAGCAGCTTAGAGTCGGGTTTCTCCTACGAGCAGTACTTC
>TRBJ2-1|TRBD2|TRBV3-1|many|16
CASSRLSAGAYNEQFF
TGTGCCAGCAGCCGCCTCTCGGCGGGAGCTTACAATGAGCAGTTCTTC
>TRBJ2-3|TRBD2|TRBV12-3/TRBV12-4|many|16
CASSLVAGGDTDTQYF
TGTGCCAGCAGTTTAGTTGCGGGAGGGGACACAGATACGCAGTATTTT
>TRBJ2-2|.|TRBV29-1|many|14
CSVRADANTGELFF
TGCAGCGTCCGGGCCGACGCGAACACCGGGGAGCTGTTTTTT
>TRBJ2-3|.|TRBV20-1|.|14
CSAGDGQRTDTQYF
TGCAGTGCCGGTGATGGGCAACGCACAGATACGCAGTATTTT
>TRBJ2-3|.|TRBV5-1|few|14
CASSWGGPTDTQYF
TGCGCCAGCAGCTGGGGCGGTCCCACAGATACGCAGTATTTT
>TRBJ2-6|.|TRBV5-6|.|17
CASSPDGLRGGANVLTF
TGTGCCAGCAGCCCGGACGGACTTCGCGGGGGGGCCAACGTCCTGACTTTC
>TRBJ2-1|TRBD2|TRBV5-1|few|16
CASSPVGGEIGNEQFF
TGCGCCAGCAGTCCCGTTGGGGGGGAAATAGGGAATGAGCAGTTCTTC
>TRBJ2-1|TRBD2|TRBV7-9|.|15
CASSLFRTSFDEQFF
TGTGCCAGCAGCTTATTCCGGACTAGCTTCGATGAGCAGTTCTTC
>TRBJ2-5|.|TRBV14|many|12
CASSQGRKTQYF
TGTGCCAGCAGCCAAGGTCGAAAGACCCAGTACTTC
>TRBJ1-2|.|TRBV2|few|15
CASREIRGSNYGYTF
TGTGCCAGCAGGGAGATTCGGGGGTCTAACTATGGCTACACCTTC
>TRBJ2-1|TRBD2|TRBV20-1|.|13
CSATGGGANEQFF
TGCAGTGCTACGGGCGGGGGGGCCAATGAGCAGTTCTTC
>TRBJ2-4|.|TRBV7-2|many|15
CASSPVELAKNIQYF
TGTGCCAGCAGCCCCGTCGAACTAGCCAAAAACATTCAGTACTTC
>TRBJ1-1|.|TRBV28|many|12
CASSSGDTEAFF
TGTGCCAGCAGTTCAGGCGACACTGAAGCTTTCTTT
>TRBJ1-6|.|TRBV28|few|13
CASSFVGSSPLHF
TGTGCCAGCAGTTTTGTTGGGTCCTCACCCCTCCACTTT
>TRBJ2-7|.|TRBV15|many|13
CATSRGGQDEQYF
TGTGCCACCAGCAGAGGCGGGCAGGACGAGCAGTACTTC
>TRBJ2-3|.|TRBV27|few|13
CASSTFGTDTQYF
TGTGCCAGCAGTACCTTTGGCACAGATACGCAGTATTTT
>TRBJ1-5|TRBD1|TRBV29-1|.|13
CSVRDRPAQPQHF
TGCAGCGTAAGGGACAGGCCGGCGCAGCCCCAGCATTTT
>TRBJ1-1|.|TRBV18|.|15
CASSPTGTLNTEAFF
TGTGCCAGCTCACCAACAGGGACCCTGAACACTGAAGCTTTCTTT
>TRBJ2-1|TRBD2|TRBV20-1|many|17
CSARDPLTSGGYNEQFF
TGCAGTGCTAGAGACCCCTTAACTAGCGGGGGGTACAATGAGCAGTTCTTC
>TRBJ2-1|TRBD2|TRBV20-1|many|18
CSALPGLAGVSSYNEQFF
TGCAGTGCTCTACCGGGACTAGCGGGAGTGAGCTCCTACAATGAGCAGTTCTTC
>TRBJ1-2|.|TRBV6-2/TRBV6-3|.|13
CASSTRTIYGYTF
TGTGCCAGCAGCACCCGGACAATATATGGCTACACCTTC
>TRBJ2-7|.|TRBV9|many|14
CASSAGTALGEQYF
TGTGCCAGCAGCGCCGGGACTGCCTTGGGAGAGCAGTACTTC
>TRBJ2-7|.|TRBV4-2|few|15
CASSRSLTGLYEQYF
TGTGCCAGCAGCCGATCTTTAACGGGACTCTACGAGCAGTACTTC
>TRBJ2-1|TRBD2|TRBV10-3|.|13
CAIQQERGAEQFF
TGTGCCATCCAACAGGAGCGGGGGGCTGAGCAGTTCTTC
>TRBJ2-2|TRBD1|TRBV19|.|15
CASRGTGKDTGELFF
TGTGCCAGTAGGGGGACAGGGAAGGACACCGGGGAGCTGTTTTTT
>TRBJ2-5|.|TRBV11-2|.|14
CASSKRGLGETQYF
TGTGCCAGCAGCAAACGGGGGTTGGGAGAGACCCAGTACTTC
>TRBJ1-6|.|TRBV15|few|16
CATRSGTFGRRSPLHF
TGTGCCACCAGAAGCGGGACCTTTGGGAGAAGGTCACCCCTCCACTTT
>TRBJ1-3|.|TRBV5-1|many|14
CASSKELNGNTIYF
TGCGCCAGCAGCAAAGAGCTAAATGGAAACACCATATATTTT
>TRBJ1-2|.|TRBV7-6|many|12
CASSLAGYGYTF
TGTGCCAGCAGCTTAGCGGGTTATGGCTACACCTTC
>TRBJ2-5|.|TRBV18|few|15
CASSQEVGSEETQYF
TGTGCCAGCTCACAGGAGGTGGGTTCCGAAGAGACCCAGTACTTC
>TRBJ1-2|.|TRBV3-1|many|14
CASSPSGQTGGYTF
TGTGCCAGCAGCCCTTCTGGACAGACTGGAGGTTACACCTTC
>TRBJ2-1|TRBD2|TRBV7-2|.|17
CASSLVSGTSPYNEQFF
TGTGCCAGCAGCTTAGTTAGTGGGACTAGCCCCTACAATGAGCAGTTCTTC
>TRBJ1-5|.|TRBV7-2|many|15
CASSSQGGSNQPQHF
TGTGCCAGCAGCTCACAGGGCGGCAGCAATCAGCCCCAGCATTTT
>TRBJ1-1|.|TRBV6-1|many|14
CASSQYREDTEAFF
TGTGCCAGCAGCCAATACAGGGAAGACACTGAAGCTTTCTTT
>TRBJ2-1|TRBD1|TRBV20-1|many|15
CSARDPGRGLDEQFF
TGCAGTGCTAGAGACCCGGGCAGGGGGTTGGATGAGCAGTTCTTC
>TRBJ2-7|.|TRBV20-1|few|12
CSARAFMDEQYF
TGCAGTGCTAGGGCTTTTATGGACGAGCAGTACTTC
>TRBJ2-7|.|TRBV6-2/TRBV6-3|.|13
CASSYSKGFEQYF
TGTGCCAGCAGTTACTCGAAGGGGTTCGAGCAGTACTTC
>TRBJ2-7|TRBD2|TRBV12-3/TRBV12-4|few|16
CASSSPPGLAADEQYF
TGTGCCAGCAGTTCCCCCCCGGGACTAGCGGCCGACGAGCAGTACTTC
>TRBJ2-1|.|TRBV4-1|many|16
CASSPSLWGSYNEQFF
TGCGCCAGCAGCCCTTCCCTTTGGGGTTCCTACAATGAGCAGTTCTTC
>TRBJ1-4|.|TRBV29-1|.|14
CSGKRTANEKLFFF
.
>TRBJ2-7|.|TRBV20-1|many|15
CSARDWQISSYEQYF
TGCAGTGCTAGAGATTGGCAGATATCTTCCTACGAGCAGTACTTC